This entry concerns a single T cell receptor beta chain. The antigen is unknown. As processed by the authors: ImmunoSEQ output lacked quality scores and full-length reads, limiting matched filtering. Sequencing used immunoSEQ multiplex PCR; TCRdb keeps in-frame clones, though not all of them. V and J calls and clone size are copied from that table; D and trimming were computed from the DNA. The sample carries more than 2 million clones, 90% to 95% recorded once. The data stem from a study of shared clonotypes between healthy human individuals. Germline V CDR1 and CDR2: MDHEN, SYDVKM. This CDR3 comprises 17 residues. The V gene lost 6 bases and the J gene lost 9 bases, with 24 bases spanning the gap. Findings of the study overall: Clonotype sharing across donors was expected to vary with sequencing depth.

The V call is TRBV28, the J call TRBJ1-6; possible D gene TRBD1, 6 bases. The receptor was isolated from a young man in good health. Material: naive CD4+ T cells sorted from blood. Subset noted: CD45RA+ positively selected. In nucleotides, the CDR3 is TGTGCCAGCAGACCTCCCGCGGGGGGCCTTATGAGTTCACCCCTCCACTTT. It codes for CASRPPAGGLMSSPLHF.